A single sample gave rise to the 8 T cell receptor beta chains below, sequenced in a study of cytomegalovirus exposure and HLA in healthy donors. The PCR employed 60 Vbeta primers together with 13 Jbeta primers. Only in-frame clones appear in the TCRdb table, and some are missing; sequencing was by immunoSEQ multiplex PCR. The sample holds 95,000 to 150,000 clones, 15% to 17% seen once. The material sequenced was PBMCs. The receptors were sampled from a woman aged 18 to 35 in good health and CMV-seronegative.

This clone has just a few counts. The V call is TRBV27, the J call TRBJ2-7; 7 bases match TRBD2. With V trimmed by 5 bases and J by 4 bases, 14 bases remained unmatched. Germline values: CDR1 MNHEY, CDR2 SMNVEV (reference sequence). The CDR3 has 16 amino acids. The CDR3 spells CASSLGSSRTRYEQYF. CDR3 DNA: TGTGCCAGCAGTCTAGGCAGCTCCAGGACTAGGTACGAGCAGTACTTC.

This clone was observed a handful of times. The chain couples TRBV6-5 to TRBJ2-5, with TRBD2 identical over 11 bases. Germline V lookup: CDR1 MNHEY, CDR2 SVGAGI. J gave up 0 bases and V 10 bases, and 4 bases lay outside the gene matches. CDR3 length equals 14 residues. The CDR3, as DNA: TGTGCCACCTCACTAGCGGGGGACCAAGAGACCCAGTACTTC. Translation gives CATSLAGDQETQYF.

The chain joins TRBV5-1 to TRBJ2-2, with 11 bases lining up with TRBD2. Germline V CDR1 and CDR2: SGHRS, YFSETQ. Trimming took 4 bases from V and 3 from J; bases not matched to a gene: 11. CDR3 length: 18 amino acids. As DNA, the CDR3 is TGCGCCAGCAGCCCCAGGGTAGCGGGGGGGCCGTACACCGGGGAGCTGTTTTTT. This codes for CASSPRVAGGPYTGELFF. The whole variable domain, filled in from reference TRBV5-1 and TRBJ2-2, reads KAGVTQTPRYLIKTRGQQVTLSCSPISGHRSVSWYQQTPGQGLQFLFEYFSETQRNKGNFPGRFSGRQFSNSRSEMNVSTLELGDSALYLCASSPRVAGGPYTGELFFGEGSRLTVL.

J is TRBJ1-1 and V is TRBV2, with D possibly being TRBD1 (6 bases). The CDR3 spans 12 residues. V gave up 6 bases and J gave up 4 bases, with 9 bases separating them. CDR1 is SNHLY and CDR2 is FYNNEI in the germline V gene. The CDR3 loop is CASSTGSTEAFF. CDR3 nucleotides: TGTGCCAGCAGCACAGGGTCCACTGAAGCTTTCTTT.

This clone turned up a few times. The chain links TRBV5-1 to TRBJ2-2; 7 nucleotides agree with TRBD1. CDR3 length: 14 residues. Germline lookup yields CDR1 SGHRS and CDR2 YFSETQ. V was clipped by 0 bases and J by 6 bases; unmatched bases: 2. CDR3 DNA: TGCGCCAGCAGCTTGGCGAGGGGGCCCGGGGAGCTGTTTTTT. Residues: CASSLARGPGELFF.

This clone was seen only a few times. V and J are TRBV5-1 and TRBJ2-3; D gene unclear. The V end lost 5 bases, the J end lost 0 bases, and 10 bases lay between the germline ends. Germline V gives CDR1 SGHRS, CDR2 YFSETQ. The CDR3 has 14 residues. This CDR3 reads CASSLQTSTDTQYF. The CDR3 DNA is TGCGCCAGCAGTCTTCAGACTAGCACAGATACGCAGTATTTT.

This clone was seen a few times. The rearrangement uses TRBV27 and TRBJ1-5; D remains ambiguous. The germline CDR1 and CDR2 sequences are MNHEY and SMNVEV (reference sequence). This CDR3 is 12 amino acids long. Trimming stripped 5 bases from V and 1 base from J, with 3 bases between. CDR3 sequence reads: CASSGSNQPQHF. The CDR3 region has the DNA TGTGCCAGCAGTGGCAGCAATCAGCCCCAGCATTTT.

This clone was detected a few times. V gene TRBV21-1 combines with J gene TRBJ2-7; the table gives TRBD1 as D, unverified against the DNA. TRBV21-1 is listed as a pseudogene. There are 14 residues in the CDR3. The CDR3 coding sequence is TGTGCCCCTACGGGGGGACAGGGAGACTACGAGCAGTACTTC. Translating it yields CAPTGGQGDYEQYF.